This TCR beta chain was found in a study of blood T cells in healthy people across ages. Study results and limitations: Researchers judged that diversity estimates from one million T cells fell short of true values.

Primers used in a second PCR of about 7 to 12 cycles were a sample-barcoded 5' primer and a J-beta primer mix. TCRdb ran MiXCR on the 5' RACE reads and lists one entry per CDR3 protein. The sample lists approximately 1.5 million distinct CDR3 sequences, approximately 43% occurring once. The CDR3 contains 16 residues. V was cut by 3 bases and J by 8 bases, with 17 bases left in between. Germline assignment: CDR1 MGHRA and CDR2 YSYEKL. As to this clonotype: Its antigen remains unidentified.

The chain employs TRBV4-1 and TRBJ1-6, with unresolved D. Input material: blood. The clonotype was recovered from a woman aged 18-29 years in good health. CDR3 nucleotide sequence: TGCGCCAGCAGCCAGGCTGAGGGATCGCTCGATTCACCCCTCCACTTT. It encodes CASSQAEGSLDSPLHF.